This T cell receptor (beta chain) was recovered during a study of blood T cell repertoires in COVID-19. In this sample, this clone turned up a few times. This sample includes further DNA sequences coding for the same CDR3. The V segment lost 3 bases and the J segment 3 bases; nucleotides outside the gene matches: 6. CDR1 SGHRS and CDR2 YFSETQ come from the germline V gene. CDR3 size: 15 residues. TCRdb keeps only in-frame clones here, not all; method: immunoSEQ multiplex PCR. This sample yields over 85,000 clones, of which about 80% are seen a single time; roughly 3.8% belongs to the top ten. The sequencing sample was made of peripheral blood. The clonotype was recovered from a woman of 80 years or more with acute or convalescent COVID-19. The V and J genes are TRBV5-1 and TRBJ1-5; 7 bases fit TRBD1. The DNA of the CDR3 is TGCGCCAGCAGCTCCGGGCAGGGGGACAATCAGCCCCAGCATTTT. Protein: CASSSGQGDNQPQHF.